Detailed here is one T cell receptor (beta chain). Produced via immunoSEQ multiplex PCR; TCRdb's table is partial and in-frame only. The sample contains 52,000 or so clones, about 94% of which appear only once. The source of the sample is a study of OX40 agonist ivuxolimab in advanced cancers. This CDR3 has 17 amino acids. Germline V lookup: CDR1 SGHVS, CDR2 FQNEAQ. The V segment lost 0 bases and the J segment 4 bases; nucleotides outside the gene matches: 11. The sequence was obtained from an adult with an advanced solid tumor such as melanoma, head and neck, liver or kidney cancer. The genes are TRBV7-8 and TRBJ2-7; TRBD1 matches 8 bases. The sample here was CD4+ or CD8+ T cells sorted from blood, taken in a trial of the OX40 agonist ivuxolimab. For the CDR3, the DNA is TGTGCCAGCAGCTTAGCGAGGGCAGGGGGCGCAGGTTACGAGCAGTACTTC. Its protein product is CASSLARAGGAGYEQYF. The full variable domain, rest sourced from reference TRBV7-8 and TRBJ2-7, is GAGVSQSPRYKVAKRGQDVALRCDPISGHVSLFWYQQALGQGPEFLTYFQNEAQLDKSGLPSDRFFAERPEGSVSTLKIQRTQQEDSAVYLCASSLARAGGAGYEQYFGPGTRLTVT.